This T cell receptor (beta chain) was documented in a study of T-cell reconstitution after alpha-beta-depleted transplantation in children (dated by TCRdb to the mid-2010s). Some background on the complete study: T-cell immune reconstitution after TCRalphabeta/CD19-depleted allogeneic hematopoietic cell transplantation in children was quantitatively tracked in the study by means of TCR repertoire profiling.

This clonotype was recorded at least ten times. Its antigen specificity is not known. Base qualities were left out, and no much larger clone turns up one base away. The library was built by means of PCR. Sequencing was carried out with an Illumina HiSeq 2500. TCR library preparation used molecular barcoding, with unique molecular identifiers applied to normalize quantification of the TCRbeta repertoire. TCRdb reprocessed the public reads (quality trimming at Q25 with fastp, clone calling with MiXCR) and kept in-frame beta chains. Merged by CDR3 protein, the rows form single entries marked with the most common genes and DNA. The sample data list some 240,000 distinct CDR3 sequences, and 9.7% of these were observed just once. The ten largest make up around 5% of the sample. V loses 5 bases, J loses 6 bases, and the germline ends lie 14 bases apart. Inclusive of the bounding cysteine and phenylalanine, the CDR3 is 13 residues long. The retained sequence is limited to the CDR3, 39 bases, with the frame set at the first base. Per the germline V gene, MGHDK is the CDR1 and SYGVNS is the CDR2.

The sequence was obtained from a human donor who donated a stem cell graft to a child with SCID. This specimen was PBMCs from the stem cell graft donor, taken from the stem cell graft. The rearranged segments are TRBV25-1 and TRBJ2-7; the D gene cannot be resolved reliably. The DNA is TGTGCCAGCAGTCCCGACGGAAAAGTCGAGCAGTACTTC. Translated, it gives CASSPDGKVEQYF.